This TCR beta chain appears in the sequencing data of a study of T cell responses to AZD1222 COVID-19 vaccine. Trimming stripped 0 bases from V and 11 bases from J, with 13 bases between. Germline values: CDR1 GTSNPN, CDR2 SVGIG (reference sequence). The CDR3 contains 12 residues. Turning to this clone: Its antigen is unknown.

Produced via immunoSEQ multiplex PCR; TCRdb's table is partial and in-frame only. Seen here are tens of thousands of clones, roughly nine tenths observed once, and the top ten hold approximately 2.1%. Study-level results: A reported finding is that nearly half of spike-specific TCRs target unmutated variant regions. Clonal diversity may have been underestimated in mostly white British donors. Baseline seropositivity occurred in only six AZD1222 recipients. Vaccine-related CD4 TCRs covered spike, predominating at 160-218 and 743-854.

This TCR was recovered from an adult in good health. This chain uses TRBV30 with TRBJ1-1; D call uncertain. Sequences were derived from peripheral blood, sampled on day 0 of AZD1222 vaccination. The CDR3 coding sequence is TGTGCCTGGAGTGTAGTACCTGGTTTGGCTTTCTTT. Its translation is CAWSVVPGLAFF.